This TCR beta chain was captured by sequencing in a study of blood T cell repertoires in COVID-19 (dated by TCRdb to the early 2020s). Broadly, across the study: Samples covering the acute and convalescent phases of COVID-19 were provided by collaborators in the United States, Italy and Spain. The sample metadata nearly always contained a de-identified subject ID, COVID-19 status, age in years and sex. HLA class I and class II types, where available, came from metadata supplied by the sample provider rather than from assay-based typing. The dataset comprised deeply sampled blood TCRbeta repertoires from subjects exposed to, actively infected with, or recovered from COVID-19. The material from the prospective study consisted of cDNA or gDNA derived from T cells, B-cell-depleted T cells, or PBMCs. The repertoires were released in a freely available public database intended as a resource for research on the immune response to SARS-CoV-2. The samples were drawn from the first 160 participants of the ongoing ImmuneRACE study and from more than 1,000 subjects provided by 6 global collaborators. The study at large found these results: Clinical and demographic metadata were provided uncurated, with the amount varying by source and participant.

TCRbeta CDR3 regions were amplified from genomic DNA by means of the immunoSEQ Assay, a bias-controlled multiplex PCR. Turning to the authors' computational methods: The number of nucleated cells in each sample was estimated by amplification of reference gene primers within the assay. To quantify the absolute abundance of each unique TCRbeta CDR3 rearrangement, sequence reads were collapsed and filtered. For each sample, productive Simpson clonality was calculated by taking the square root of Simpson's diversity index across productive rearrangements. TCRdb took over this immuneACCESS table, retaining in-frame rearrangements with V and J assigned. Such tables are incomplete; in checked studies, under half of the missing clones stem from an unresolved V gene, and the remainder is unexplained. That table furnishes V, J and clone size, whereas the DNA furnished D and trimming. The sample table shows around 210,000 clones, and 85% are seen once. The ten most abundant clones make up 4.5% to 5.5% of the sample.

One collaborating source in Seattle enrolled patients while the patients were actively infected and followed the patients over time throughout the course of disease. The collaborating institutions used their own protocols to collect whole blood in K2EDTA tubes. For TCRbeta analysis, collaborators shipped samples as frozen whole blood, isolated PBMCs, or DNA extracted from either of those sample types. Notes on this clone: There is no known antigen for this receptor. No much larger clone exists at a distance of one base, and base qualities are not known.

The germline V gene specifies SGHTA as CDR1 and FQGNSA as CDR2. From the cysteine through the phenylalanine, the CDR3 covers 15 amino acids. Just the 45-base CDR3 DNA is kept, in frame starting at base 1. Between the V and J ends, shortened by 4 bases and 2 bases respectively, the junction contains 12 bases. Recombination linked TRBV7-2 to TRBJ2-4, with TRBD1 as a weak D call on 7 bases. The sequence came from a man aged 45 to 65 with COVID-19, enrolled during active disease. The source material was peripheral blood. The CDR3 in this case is CASSSQGGSKNIQYF. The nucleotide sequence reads TGTGCCAGCAGCTCCCAGGGGGGCTCCAAAAACATTCAGTACTTC.